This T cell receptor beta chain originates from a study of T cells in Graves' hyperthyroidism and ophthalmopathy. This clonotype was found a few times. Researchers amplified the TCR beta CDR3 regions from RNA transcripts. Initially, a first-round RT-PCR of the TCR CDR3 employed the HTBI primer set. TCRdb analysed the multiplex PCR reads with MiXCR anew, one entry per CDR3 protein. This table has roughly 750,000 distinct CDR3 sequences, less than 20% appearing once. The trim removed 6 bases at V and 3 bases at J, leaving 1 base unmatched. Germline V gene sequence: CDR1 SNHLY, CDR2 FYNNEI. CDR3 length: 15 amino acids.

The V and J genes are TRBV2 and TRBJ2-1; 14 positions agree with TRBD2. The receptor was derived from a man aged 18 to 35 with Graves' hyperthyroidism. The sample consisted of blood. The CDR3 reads CASRGTSGSYNEQFF. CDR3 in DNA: TGTGCCAGCAGGGGGACTAGCGGGAGCTACAATGAGCAGTTCTTC.